A selection of T cell receptor beta chains follows, all from one sample in a study of T cells in localized non-small cell lung cancer. The method was immunoSEQ multiplex PCR; TCRdb's version includes in-frame clones alone and lacks a portion of them. The sample lists 40,000 to 50,000 clones, 86% occurring once. This sample comprised peripheral blood, obtained before any cancer treatment. The origin of the receptors is a woman between 18 and 55 years old with stage III lung adenocarcinoma. Each CDR3 is given with its conserved first and last residue. Each record gives: clone size, J gene, D gene, V gene, CDR3 protein, CDR3 DNA. A D gene is named only where the DNA matches it firmly. Some rows mark clone size as missing; the rest say once, few, many or name a class of expanded clone.

clone size: NA; J gene: TRBJ2-2; D gene: NA; V gene: TRBV5-1; CDR3 protein: CASSGSGPTFVNTGELFF; CDR3 DNA: TGCGCCAGCAGCGGGTCGGGACCAACCTTCGTGAACACCGGGGAGCTGTTTTTT
clone size: NA; J gene: TRBJ1-6; D gene: TRBD1; V gene: TRBV19; CDR3 protein: CASSIMARQGNSPLHF; CDR3 DNA: TGTGCCAGTAGTATAATGGCTCGACAGGGTAATTCACCCCTCCACTTT
clone size: NA; J gene: TRBJ2-7; D gene: TRBD2; V gene: TRBV27; CDR3 protein: CATKLAGAGEQYF; CDR3 DNA: TGTGCCACCAAACTAGCGGGGGCCGGCGAGCAGTACTTC
clone size: NA; J gene: TRBJ2-1; D gene: TRBD2; V gene: TRBV9; CDR3 protein: CASSVASLAGVTEQFF; CDR3 DNA: TGTGCCAGCAGCGTAGCTTCCCTAGCGGGGGTTACTGAGCAGTTCTTC
clone size: NA; J gene: TRBJ1-2; D gene: NA; V gene: TRBV5-5; CDR3 protein: CASSQAGGYTF; CDR3 DNA: TGTGCCAGCAGCCAAGCGGGGGGCTACACCTTC
clone size: NA; J gene: TRBJ1-3; D gene: NA; V gene: TRBV30; CDR3 protein: CAWSVSGYGNTIYF; CDR3 DNA: TGTGCCTGGAGTGTTTCAGGGTACGGAAACACCATATATTTT
clone size: NA; J gene: TRBJ1-6; D gene: TRBD1; V gene: TRBV9; CDR3 protein: CASSAQGAHGSPLHF; CDR3 DNA: TGTGCCAGCAGCGCACAGGGGGCTCATGGTTCACCCCTCCACTTT
clone size: few; J gene: TRBJ1-2; D gene: TRBD1; V gene: TRBV30; CDR3 protein: CAWTDRGLGGYTF; CDR3 DNA: TGTGCCTGGACCGACAGGGGGCTGGGGGGCTACACCTTC
clone size: NA; J gene: TRBJ2-3; D gene: NA; V gene: TRBV7-2; CDR3 protein: CASRVSRGTDTQYF; CDR3 DNA: TGTGCCAGCAGGGTCTCCAGGGGAACAGATACGCAGTATTTT
clone size: NA; J gene: TRBJ2-1; D gene: TRBD2; V gene: TRBV7-3; CDR3 protein: CASSFSGGAHEQFF; CDR3 DNA: TGTGCCAGCAGCTTTAGCGGGGGGGCTCATGAGCAGTTCTTC
clone size: NA; J gene: TRBJ2-5; D gene: TRBD1; V gene: TRBV2; CDR3 protein: CASKSDRDEMDF; CDR3 DNA: TGTGCCAGCAAATCGGACAGGGATGAGATGGACTTC
clone size: NA; J gene: TRBJ2-7; D gene: TRBD1; V gene: TRBV7-9; CDR3 protein: CASSPGTGAYEQYF; CDR3 DNA: TGTGCCAGCAGCCCCGGGACAGGAGCCTACGAGCAGTACTTC
clone size: NA; J gene: TRBJ1-2; D gene: NA; V gene: TRBV6-8; CDR3 protein: CASSLGQTHYGYTF; CDR3 DNA: TGTGCCAGCAGTCTAGGACAGACCCACTATGGCTACACCTTC
clone size: NA; J gene: TRBJ2-7; D gene: NA; V gene: TRBV14; CDR3 protein: CASSEGDGYEQYF; CDR3 DNA: TGTGCCAGCAGCGAAGGGGACGGCTACGAGCAGTACTTC
clone size: few; J gene: TRBJ1-5; D gene: NA; V gene: TRBV20-1; CDR3 protein: CSASLPQHF; CDR3 DNA: TGCAGTGCTAGCTTGCCCCAGCATTTT
clone size: NA; J gene: TRBJ1-2; D gene: NA; V gene: TRBV6-6; CDR3 protein: CASSYGRGNEGYTF; CDR3 DNA: TGTGCCAGCAGTTACGGGCGGGGGAACGAAGGCTACACCTTC
clone size: NA; J gene: TRBJ1-4; D gene: TRBD1; V gene: TRBV7-9; CDR3 protein: CASSQGQGNEKLFF; CDR3 DNA: TGTGCCAGCAGCCAGGGACAGGGTAATGAAAAACTGTTTTTT
clone size: NA; J gene: TRBJ2-7; D gene: NA; V gene: TRBV29-1; CDR3 protein: CSVEDFRGGTYEQYF; CDR3 DNA: TGCAGCGTTGAAGACTTTCGTGGAGGAACCTACGAGCAGTACTTC
clone size: few; J gene: TRBJ2-1; D gene: NA; V gene: TRBV4-2; CDR3 protein: CASSQVRGGANRNVYNEQFF; CDR3 DNA: TGTGCCAGCAGCCAAGTTAGGGGGGGGGCCAACAGGAATGTATACAATGAGCAGTTCTTC
clone size: NA; J gene: TRBJ1-1; D gene: NA; V gene: TRBV27; CDR3 protein: CASSLSVNTEAFF; CDR3 DNA: TGTGCCAGCAGTTTAAGTGTGAACACTGAAGCTTTCTTT
clone size: NA; J gene: TRBJ1-5; D gene: NA; V gene: TRBV27; CDR3 protein: CASRSGFQPQHF; CDR3 DNA: TGTGCCAGCAGGTCGGGGTTTCAGCCCCAGCATTTT
clone size: NA; J gene: TRBJ1-4; D gene: NA; V gene: TRBV5-1; CDR3 protein: CASSFSTGNNEKLFF; CDR3 DNA: TGCGCCAGCAGCTTTTCGACAGGCAATAATGAAAAACTGTTTTTT
clone size: few; J gene: TRBJ1-4; D gene: NA; V gene: TRBV2; CDR3 protein: CASMMGEDEKLFF; CDR3 DNA: TGTGCCAGCATGATGGGAGAGGATGAAAAACTGTTTTTT
clone size: NA; J gene: TRBJ2-7; D gene: NA; V gene: TRBV25-1; CDR3 protein: CASSEYPSNEQYF; CDR3 DNA: TGTGCCAGCAGTGAATATCCCTCTAACGAGCAGTACTTC
clone size: NA; J gene: TRBJ2-1; D gene: NA; V gene: TRBV11-2; CDR3 protein: CASSRDLSEQFF; CDR3 DNA: TGTGCCAGCAGCCGGGACCTATCCGAGCAGTTCTTC
clone size: NA; J gene: TRBJ1-1; D gene: NA; V gene: TRBV18; CDR3 protein: CASSPRDGSMNTEAFF; CDR3 DNA: TGTGCCAGCTCACCAAGGGACGGTAGCATGAACACTGAAGCTTTCTTT
clone size: NA; J gene: TRBJ1-5; D gene: TRBD1; V gene: TRBV19; CDR3 protein: CASGTGRGGPFGTQHF; CDR3 DNA: TGTGCCAGTGGGACAGGGCGGGGAGGACCCTTTGGGACCCAGCATTTT
clone size: once; J gene: TRBJ1-2; D gene: TRBD1; V gene: TRBV6-1; CDR3 protein: CASSPGTGAYGYTF; CDR3 DNA: TGTGCCAGCAGTCCCGGGACAGGGGCCTATGGCTACACCTTC
clone size: NA; J gene: TRBJ2-2; D gene: NA; V gene: TRBV14; CDR3 protein: CASSREGPLYTGELFF; CDR3 DNA: TGTGCCAGCAGCCGAGAGGGCCCCCTTTACACCGGGGAGCTGTTTTTT
clone size: once; J gene: TRBJ2-5; D gene: NA; V gene: TRBV19; CDR3 protein: CASSMGETQYF; CDR3 DNA: TGTGCCAGTAGTATGGGGGAGACCCAGTACTTC
clone size: NA; J gene: TRBJ2-1; D gene: TRBD2; V gene: TRBV5-6; CDR3 protein: CASSLGPTLAGRYNEQFF; CDR3 DNA: TGTGCCAGCAGCTTGGGCCCTACCTTAGCGGGGCGCTACAATGAGCAGTTCTTC
clone size: NA; J gene: TRBJ2-7; D gene: TRBD2; V gene: TRBV6-1; CDR3 protein: CASNLAGPSYEQYF; CDR3 DNA: TGTGCCAGCAACCTAGCGGGCCCCTCCTACGAGCAGTACTTC
clone size: few; J gene: TRBJ1-1; D gene: TRBD1; V gene: TRBV29-1; CDR3 protein: CSATQGGNTEAFF; CDR3 DNA: TGCAGCGCCACCCAGGGGGGGAACACTGAAGCTTTCTTT
clone size: NA; J gene: TRBJ2-1; D gene: NA; V gene: TRBV2; CDR3 protein: CASSAGQNNEQFF; CDR3 DNA: TGTGCCAGCAGTGCAGGACAGAACAATGAGCAGTTCTTC
clone size: once; J gene: TRBJ1-1; D gene: NA; V gene: TRBV18; CDR3 protein: CASSPPPQTALGHTEAFF; CDR3 DNA: TGTGCCAGCTCACCACCCCCACAAACGGCCCTAGGACACACTGAAGCTTTCTTT
clone size: NA; J gene: TRBJ1-6; D gene: TRBD1; V gene: TRBV5-5; CDR3 protein: CASSRDREVSYNSPLHF; CDR3 DNA: TGTGCCAGCAGCCGGGACAGGGAAGTCTCCTATAATTCACCCCTCCACTTT
clone size: NA; J gene: TRBJ2-1; D gene: TRBD1; V gene: TRBV6-5; CDR3 protein: CASSPGQGTYNEQFF; CDR3 DNA: TGTGCCAGCAGTCCCGGACAGGGAACCTACAATGAGCAGTTCTTC
clone size: once; J gene: TRBJ2-2; D gene: NA; V gene: TRBV9; CDR3 protein: CASSYEDTGELFF; CDR3 DNA: TGTGCCAGCAGCTACGAGGACACCGGGGAGCTGTTTTTT
clone size: large; J gene: TRBJ1-1; D gene: NA; V gene: TRBV9; CDR3 protein: CASGQSQSEAFF; CDR3 DNA: TGTGCCAGCGGACAGAGCCAATCTGAAGCTTTCTTT
clone size: NA; J gene: TRBJ2-5; D gene: NA; V gene: TRBV30; CDR3 protein: CAWSTRGGQETQYF; CDR3 DNA: TGTGCCTGGAGTACCAGGGGCGGCCAAGAGACCCAGTACTTC
clone size: NA; J gene: TRBJ1-5; D gene: NA; V gene: TRBV7-8; CDR3 protein: CASSSKQDQPQHF; CDR3 DNA: TGTGCCAGCAGCTCAAAGCAAGATCAGCCCCAGCATTTT
clone size: NA; J gene: TRBJ1-2; D gene: TRBD1; V gene: TRBV30; CDR3 protein: CAWMTGNYGYTF; CDR3 DNA: TGTGCCTGGATGACAGGGAACTATGGCTACACCTTC
clone size: NA; J gene: TRBJ1-2; D gene: NA; V gene: TRBV5-1; CDR3 protein: CASSLERDDNYGYTF; CDR3 DNA: TGCGCCAGCAGCTTGGAGAGGGATGACAACTATGGCTACACCTTC
clone size: NA; J gene: TRBJ2-7; D gene: TRBD1; V gene: TRBV7-9; CDR3 protein: CASGTGIYEQYF; CDR3 DNA: TGTGCCAGCGGGACAGGGATCTACGAGCAGTACTTC
clone size: NA; J gene: TRBJ2-2; D gene: NA; V gene: TRBV7-3; CDR3 protein: CASSLTPYTGELFF; CDR3 DNA: TGTGCCAGCAGCTTAACACCCTACACCGGGGAGCTGTTTTTT
clone size: NA; J gene: TRBJ2-5; D gene: TRBD2; V gene: TRBV9; CDR3 protein: CASSVTGGLETQYF; CDR3 DNA: TGTGCCAGCAGCGTAACGGGAGGGTTAGAGACCCAGTACTTC